This is a list of T cell receptor beta chains from one sample in a study of blood T cell repertoires in COVID-19. Assay: immunoSEQ multiplex PCR; the TCRdb copy retains only in-frame clones and omits some. The repertoire holds approximately 210,000 clones, with more than 85% as singletons. Specimen: peripheral blood. These TCRs come from a man aged 35-49 years with active or convalescent COVID-19. CDR3s include the opening cysteine and the closing phenylalanine or tryptophan. D genes are given only for firm matches. Size values are once, few and many counts, or a class for expanded clones, and some rows have none.

v_gene: TRBV28
j_gene: TRBJ2-7
abundance: NA
d_gene: TRBD2
CDR3nt: TGTGCCAGCAGCCCTTCTAGCGGGAGTTGGAACGAGCAGTACTTC
CDR3aa: CASSPSSGSWNEQYF

v_gene: TRBV7-6
j_gene: TRBJ2-5
abundance: once
d_gene: NA
CDR3nt: TGTGCCAGCAGCTTCCAGGTTCTACAAGAGACCCAGTACTTC
CDR3aa: CASSFQVLQETQYF

v_gene: TRBV19
j_gene: TRBJ2-1
abundance: NA
d_gene: NA
CDR3nt: TGTGCCAGTAGTATAGTCGTGTCTCTGAGAGGGCAGTACAATGAGCAGTTCTTC
CDR3aa: CASSIVVSLRGQYNEQFF

v_gene: TRBV5-6
j_gene: TRBJ1-3
abundance: NA
d_gene: NA
CDR3nt: TGTGCCAGCAGCTTGACGCCTACCTCTGGAAACACCATATATTTT
CDR3aa: CASSLTPTSGNTIYF

v_gene: TRBV6-5
j_gene: TRBJ2-7
abundance: NA
d_gene: TRBD2
CDR3nt: TGTGCCAGCAGTCTTTCGGGAGGGCAAGAGCAGTACTTC
CDR3aa: CASSLSGGQEQYF

v_gene: TRBV30
j_gene: TRBJ1-4
abundance: NA
d_gene: NA
CDR3nt: TGTGCCTGGAGTTCAGGCACTAATGAAAAACTGTTTTTT
CDR3aa: CAWSSGTNEKLFF

v_gene: TRBV29-1
j_gene: TRBJ1-2
abundance: NA
d_gene: NA
CDR3nt: TGCAGCGAGAGAAGGGACGGGAGTTCCTACACCTTC
CDR3aa: CSERRDGSSYTF

v_gene: TRBV19
j_gene: TRBJ1-5
abundance: NA
d_gene: TRBD1
CDR3nt: TGTGCCAGTACTTTGGGACAGGTTATTAGCAATCAGCCCCAGCATTTT
CDR3aa: CASTLGQVISNQPQHF

v_gene: TRBV2
j_gene: TRBJ1-2
abundance: once
d_gene: NA
CDR3nt: TGTGCCAGCAGTAAGACACTCGTTCCCCTTCTACCTAACTATGGCTACACCTTC
CDR3aa: CASSKTLVPLLPNYGYTF

v_gene: TRBV19
j_gene: TRBJ2-1
abundance: NA
d_gene: TRBD1
CDR3nt: TGTGCCAGTAGCGACGGGACAGGGAGCCACAATGAGCAGTTCTTC
CDR3aa: CASSDGTGSHNEQFF

v_gene: TRBV4-1
j_gene: TRBJ1-2
abundance: few
d_gene: TRBD1
CDR3nt: TGCGCCAGCAGGGGACAGAACTATGGCTACACCTTC
CDR3aa: CASRGQNYGYTF

v_gene: TRBV14
j_gene: TRBJ2-5
abundance: once
d_gene: NA
CDR3nt: TGTGCCAGCAGCCAGAGGCTCGGAGAGACCCAGTACTTC
CDR3aa: CASSQRLGETQYF

v_gene: TRBV5-1
j_gene: TRBJ2-7
abundance: NA
d_gene: TRBD2
CDR3nt: TGCGCCAGCAGCCCCGGGAGGCGGGGGGTCAGCGAGCAGTACTTC
CDR3aa: CASSPGRRGVSEQYF

v_gene: TRBV9
j_gene: TRBJ2-1
abundance: NA
d_gene: TRBD2
CDR3nt: TGTGCCAGCAGTCGCCGCGGGGGGGAATACAATGAGCAGTTCTTC
CDR3aa: CASSRRGGEYNEQFF

v_gene: TRBV5-1
j_gene: TRBJ2-7
abundance: NA
d_gene: NA
CDR3nt: TGCGCCAGCAGCTTGGTGCGGGTGGGTTCGGGCGAGCAGTACTTC
CDR3aa: CASSLVRVGSGEQYF

v_gene: TRBV7-8
j_gene: TRBJ1-6
abundance: NA
d_gene: NA
CDR3nt: TGTGCCAGCAGCACTGGGACACTTTATAATTCACCCCTCCACTTT
CDR3aa: CASSTGTLYNSPLHF